Listed below are T cell receptor beta chains from one sample, sequenced in a study of blood T cell repertoires in COVID-19. Produced via immunoSEQ multiplex PCR; TCRdb's table is partial and in-frame only. The sample has 250,000 to 300,000 clones, 65% to 85% seen once. Sequencing was performed on peripheral blood. The receptors here all came from a man at least 80 years old with acute or convalescent COVID-19. Each CDR3 is given with its conserved first and last residue. A D gene is named only where the DNA matches it firmly. The listing skips clone size in some rows; elsewhere it reads once, few, many or a size class.

CDR3aa: CSVLSGGTEQYF
CDR3nt: TGCAGCGTTTTGTCGGGAGGCACCGAGCAGTACTTC
abundance: -
d_gene: TRBD2
v_gene: TRBV29-1
j_gene: TRBJ2-7

CDR3aa: CARDRDRADTQYF
CDR3nt: TGTGCCAGGGACAGGGATAGGGCAGATACGCAGTATTTT
abundance: -
d_gene: -
v_gene: TRBV21-1
j_gene: TRBJ2-3

CDR3aa: CAISGGPRSNYGYTF
CDR3nt: TGTGCCATCAGTGGAGGTCCCCGCTCTAACTATGGCTACACCTTC
abundance: -
d_gene: -
v_gene: TRBV10-3
j_gene: TRBJ1-2

CDR3aa: CASSFPRQGVNEQFF
CDR3nt: TGTGCCAGCAGTTTCCCGAGACAGGGAGTAAATGAGCAGTTCTTC
abundance: -
d_gene: TRBD1
v_gene: TRBV28
j_gene: TRBJ2-1

CDR3aa: CSASQGVSDTQYF
CDR3nt: TGCAGTGCTAGTCAAGGGGTCTCAGATACGCAGTATTTT
abundance: -
d_gene: -
v_gene: TRBV20-1
j_gene: TRBJ2-3

CDR3aa: CASSRQNSPLHF
CDR3nt: TGTGCCAGCAGTCGACAGAATTCACCCCTCCACTTT
abundance: -
d_gene: -
v_gene: TRBV2
j_gene: TRBJ1-6

CDR3aa: CASSFRTGGPHEGTEAFF
CDR3nt: TGTGCCAGCAGTTTTCGGACAGGGGGCCCCCATGAAGGCACTGAAGCTTTCTTT
abundance: few
d_gene: TRBD1
v_gene: TRBV28
j_gene: TRBJ1-1

CDR3aa: CASSFWEQNTEAFF
CDR3nt: TGTGCCAGCAGCTTTTGGGAGCAGAACACTGAAGCTTTCTTT
abundance: -
d_gene: -
v_gene: TRBV7-9
j_gene: TRBJ1-1

CDR3aa: CASSLGGSGGTDTQYF
CDR3nt: TGTGCCAGCAGCTTGGGGGGAAGCGGGGGCACAGATACGCAGTATTTT
abundance: -
d_gene: TRBD2
v_gene: TRBV7-2
j_gene: TRBJ2-3

CDR3aa: CASSQNPAGRETQYF
CDR3nt: TGTGCCAGCAGTCAAAACCCGGCAGGGCGGGAGACCCAGTACTTC
abundance: -
d_gene: -
v_gene: TRBV2
j_gene: TRBJ2-5

CDR3aa: CASTLAGVYEQYF
CDR3nt: TGTGCCAGCACTCTAGCGGGAGTCTACGAGCAGTACTTC
abundance: -
d_gene: TRBD2
v_gene: TRBV28
j_gene: TRBJ2-7

CDR3aa: CASSQEGVSGYTF
CDR3nt: TGTGCCAGCAGCCAAGAAGGGGTTAGTGGCTACACCTTC
abundance: -
d_gene: -
v_gene: TRBV3-1/TRBV3-2
j_gene: TRBJ1-2

CDR3aa: CAMALGQGLHEQYF
CDR3nt: TGTGCCATGGCCCTGGGACAGGGTCTTCACGAGCAGTACTTC
abundance: -
d_gene: TRBD1
v_gene: TRBV10-3
j_gene: TRBJ2-7

CDR3aa: CASSRRLEDYEQYF
CDR3nt: TGTGCCAGCTCACGACGACTGGAGGACTACGAGCAGTACTTC
abundance: -
d_gene: -
v_gene: TRBV18
j_gene: TRBJ2-7

CDR3aa: CSVAQVDQPQHF
CDR3nt: TGCAGCGTTGCACAGGTGGATCAGCCCCAGCATTTT
abundance: -
d_gene: -
v_gene: TRBV29-1
j_gene: TRBJ1-5

CDR3aa: CASSSRLAGGLDTQYF
CDR3nt: TGTGCCAGCAGCTCTCGACTAGCGGGAGGATTGGATACGCAGTATTTT
abundance: few
d_gene: TRBD2
v_gene: TRBV9
j_gene: TRBJ2-3

CDR3aa: CSVEVSKRGLTETQYF
CDR3nt: TGCAGCGTTGAAGTCTCTAAACGGGGACTCACAGAGACCCAGTACTTC
abundance: -
d_gene: -
v_gene: TRBV29-1
j_gene: TRBJ2-5